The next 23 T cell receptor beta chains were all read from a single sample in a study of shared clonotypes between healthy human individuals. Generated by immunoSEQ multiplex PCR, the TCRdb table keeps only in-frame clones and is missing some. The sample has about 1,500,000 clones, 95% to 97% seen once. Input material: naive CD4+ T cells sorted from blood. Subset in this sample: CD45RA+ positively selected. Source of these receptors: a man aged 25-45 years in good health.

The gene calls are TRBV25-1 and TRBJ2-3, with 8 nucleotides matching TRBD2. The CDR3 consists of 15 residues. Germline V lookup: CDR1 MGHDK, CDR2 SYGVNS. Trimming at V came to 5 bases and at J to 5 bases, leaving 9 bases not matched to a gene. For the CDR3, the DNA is TGTGCCAGCAGTCTCGAGCGGGGGCGTGAAGATACGCAGTATTTT. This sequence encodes CASSLERGREDTQYF.

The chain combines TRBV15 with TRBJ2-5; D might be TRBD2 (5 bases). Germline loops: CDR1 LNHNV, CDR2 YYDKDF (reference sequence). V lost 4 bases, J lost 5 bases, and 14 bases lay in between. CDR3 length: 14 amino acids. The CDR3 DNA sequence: TGTGCCACCAGCAAACAAAGGACTTATGAGACCCAGTACTTC. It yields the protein CATSKQRTYETQYF.

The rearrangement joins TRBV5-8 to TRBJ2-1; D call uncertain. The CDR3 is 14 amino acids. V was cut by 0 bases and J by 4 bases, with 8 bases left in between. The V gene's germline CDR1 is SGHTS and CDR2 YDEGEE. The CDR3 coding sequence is TGTGCCAGCAGCTTGGAGGGCAGGTACAATGAGCAGTTCTTC. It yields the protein CASSLEGRYNEQFF.

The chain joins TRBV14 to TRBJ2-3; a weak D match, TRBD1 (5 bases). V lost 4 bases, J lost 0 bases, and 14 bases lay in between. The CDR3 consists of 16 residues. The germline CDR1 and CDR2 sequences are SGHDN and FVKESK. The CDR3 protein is CASSPLGRISTDTQYF. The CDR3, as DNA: TGTGCCAGCAGCCCACTGGGGCGGATTAGCACAGATACGCAGTATTTT.

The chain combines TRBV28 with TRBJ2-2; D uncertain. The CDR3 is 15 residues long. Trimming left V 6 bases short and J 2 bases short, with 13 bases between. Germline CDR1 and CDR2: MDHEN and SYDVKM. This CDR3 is CASSLLAFNTGELFF. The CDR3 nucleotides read TGTGCCAGCAGCCTCCTCGCTTTTAACACCGGGGAGCTGTTTTTT.

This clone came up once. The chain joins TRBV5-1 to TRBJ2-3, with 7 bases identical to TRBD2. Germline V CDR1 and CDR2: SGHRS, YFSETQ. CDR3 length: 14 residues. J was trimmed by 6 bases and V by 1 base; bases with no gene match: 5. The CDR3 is CASSLSGTDDTQYF. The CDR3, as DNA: TGCGCCAGCAGCTTGAGCGGGACGGACGATACGCAGTATTTT.

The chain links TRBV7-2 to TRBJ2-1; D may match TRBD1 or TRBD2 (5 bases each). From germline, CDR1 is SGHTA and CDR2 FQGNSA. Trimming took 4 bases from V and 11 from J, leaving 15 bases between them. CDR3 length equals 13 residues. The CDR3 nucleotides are TGTGCCAGCAGCTCCCGGGACCGGATGCAGCAGTTCTTC. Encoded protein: CASSSRDRMQQFF.

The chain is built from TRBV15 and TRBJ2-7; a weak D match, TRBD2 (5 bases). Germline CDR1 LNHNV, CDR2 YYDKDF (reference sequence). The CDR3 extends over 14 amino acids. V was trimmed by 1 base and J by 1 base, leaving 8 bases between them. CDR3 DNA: TGTGCCACCAGCAGAGGTCGGGAATCCTACGAGCAGTACTTC. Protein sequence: CATSRGRESYEQYF. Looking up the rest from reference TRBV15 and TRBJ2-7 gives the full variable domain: DAMVIQNPRYQVTQFGKPVTLSCSQTLNHNVMYWYQQKSSQAPKLLFHYYDKDFNNEADTPDNFQSRRPNTSFCFLDIRSPGLGDTAMYLCATSRGRESYEQYFGPGTRLTVT.

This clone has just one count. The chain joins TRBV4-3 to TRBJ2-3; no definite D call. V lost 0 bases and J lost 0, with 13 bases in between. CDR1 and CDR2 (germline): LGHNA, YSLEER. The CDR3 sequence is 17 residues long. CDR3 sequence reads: CASSQDPPTRSTDTQYF. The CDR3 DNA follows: TGCGCCAGCAGCCAAGATCCACCTACCCGGAGCACAGATACGCAGTATTTT.

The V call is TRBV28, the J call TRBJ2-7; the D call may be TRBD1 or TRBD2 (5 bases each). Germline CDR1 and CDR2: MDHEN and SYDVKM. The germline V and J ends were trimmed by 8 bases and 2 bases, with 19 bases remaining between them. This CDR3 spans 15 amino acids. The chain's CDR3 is CASPPSGAKAYEQYF. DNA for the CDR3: TGTGCCAGCCCCCCTTCCGGGGCCAAGGCCTACGAGCAGTACTTC.

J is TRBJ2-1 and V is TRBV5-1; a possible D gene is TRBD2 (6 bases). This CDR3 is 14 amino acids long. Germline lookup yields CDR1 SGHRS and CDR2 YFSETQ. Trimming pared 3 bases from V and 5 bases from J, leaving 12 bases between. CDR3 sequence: CASSSGTYNNEQFF. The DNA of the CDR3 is TGCGCCAGCAGCTCCGGGACTTATAACAATGAGCAGTTCTTC.

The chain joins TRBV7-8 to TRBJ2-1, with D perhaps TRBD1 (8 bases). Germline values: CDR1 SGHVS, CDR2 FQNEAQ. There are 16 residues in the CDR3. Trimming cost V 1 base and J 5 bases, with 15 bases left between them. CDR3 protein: CASSLDYRGGHNEQFF. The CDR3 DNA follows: TGTGCCAGCAGCTTAGATTACAGGGGGGGGCACAATGAGCAGTTCTTC.

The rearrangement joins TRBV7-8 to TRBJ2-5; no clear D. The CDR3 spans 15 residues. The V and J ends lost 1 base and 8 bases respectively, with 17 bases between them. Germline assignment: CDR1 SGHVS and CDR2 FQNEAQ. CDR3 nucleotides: TGTGCCAGCAGCTTAGGGCACGGGCTCTCGAGAACCCAGTACTTC. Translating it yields CASSLGHGLSRTQYF.

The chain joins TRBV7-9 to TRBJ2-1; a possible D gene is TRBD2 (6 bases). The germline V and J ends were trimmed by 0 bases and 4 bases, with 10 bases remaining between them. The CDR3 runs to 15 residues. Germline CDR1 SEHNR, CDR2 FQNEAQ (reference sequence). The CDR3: CASSLAAGGYNEQFF. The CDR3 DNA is TGTGCCAGCAGCTTAGCGGCTGGGGGGTACAATGAGCAGTTCTTC.

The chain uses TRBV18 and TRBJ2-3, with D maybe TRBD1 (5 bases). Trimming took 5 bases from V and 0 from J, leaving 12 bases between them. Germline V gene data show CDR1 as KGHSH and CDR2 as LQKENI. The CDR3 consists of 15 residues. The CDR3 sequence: CASSSVGASTDTQYF. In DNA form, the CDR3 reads TGTGCCAGCTCATCCGTAGGGGCTAGCACAGATACGCAGTATTTT. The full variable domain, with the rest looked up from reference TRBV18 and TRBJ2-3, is NAGVMQNPRHLVRRRGQEARLRCSPMKGHSHVYWYRQLPEEGLKFMVYLQKENIIDESGMPKERFSAEFPKEGPSILRIQQVVRGDSAAYFCASSSVGASTDTQYFGPGTRLTVL.

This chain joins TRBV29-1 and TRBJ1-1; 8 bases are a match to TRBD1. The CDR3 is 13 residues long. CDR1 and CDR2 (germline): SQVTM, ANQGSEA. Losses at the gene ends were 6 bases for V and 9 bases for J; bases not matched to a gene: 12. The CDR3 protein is CSVHGQGLAKAFF. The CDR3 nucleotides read TGCAGCGTACACGGACAGGGACTAGCCAAAGCTTTCTTT.

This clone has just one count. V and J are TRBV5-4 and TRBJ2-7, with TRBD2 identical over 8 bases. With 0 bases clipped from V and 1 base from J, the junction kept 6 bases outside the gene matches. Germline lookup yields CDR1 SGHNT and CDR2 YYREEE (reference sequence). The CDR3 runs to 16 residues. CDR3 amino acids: CASSLDWASGSYEQYF. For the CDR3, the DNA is TGTGCCAGCAGCTTGGATTGGGCTAGCGGGTCCTACGAGCAGTACTTC.

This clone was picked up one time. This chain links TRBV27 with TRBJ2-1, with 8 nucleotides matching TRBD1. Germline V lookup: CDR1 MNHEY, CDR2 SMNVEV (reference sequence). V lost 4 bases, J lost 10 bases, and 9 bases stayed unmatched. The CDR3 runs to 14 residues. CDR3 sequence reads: CASSSTGGFGEQFF. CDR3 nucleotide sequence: TGTGCCAGCAGTTCTACAGGGGGTTTCGGGGAGCAGTTCTTC.

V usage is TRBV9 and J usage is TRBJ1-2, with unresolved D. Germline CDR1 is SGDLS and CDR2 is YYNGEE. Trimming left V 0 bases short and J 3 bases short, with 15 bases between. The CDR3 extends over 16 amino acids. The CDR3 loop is CASSVGGTVPDYGYTF. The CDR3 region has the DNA TGTGCCAGCAGCGTAGGTGGTACGGTCCCAGACTATGGCTACACCTTC.

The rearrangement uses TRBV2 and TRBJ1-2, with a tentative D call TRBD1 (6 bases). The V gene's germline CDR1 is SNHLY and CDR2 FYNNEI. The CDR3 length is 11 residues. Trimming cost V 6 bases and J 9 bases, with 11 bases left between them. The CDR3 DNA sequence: TGTGCCAGCAGCCAGGGGAATAGCTACACCTTC. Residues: CASSQGNSYTF. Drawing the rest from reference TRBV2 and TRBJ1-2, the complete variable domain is EPEVTQTPSHQVTQMGQEVILRCVPISNHLYFYWYRQILGQKVEFLVSFYNNEISEKSEIFDDQFSVERPDGSNFTLKIRSTKLEDSAMYFCASSQGNSYTFGSGTRLTVV.

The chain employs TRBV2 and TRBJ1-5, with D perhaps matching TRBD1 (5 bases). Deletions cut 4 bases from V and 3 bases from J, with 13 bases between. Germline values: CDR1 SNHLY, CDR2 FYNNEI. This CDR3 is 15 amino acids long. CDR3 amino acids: CASSGTGGYNQPQHF. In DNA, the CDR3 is TGTGCCAGCAGTGGCACTGGGGGTTACAATCAGCCCCAGCATTTT.

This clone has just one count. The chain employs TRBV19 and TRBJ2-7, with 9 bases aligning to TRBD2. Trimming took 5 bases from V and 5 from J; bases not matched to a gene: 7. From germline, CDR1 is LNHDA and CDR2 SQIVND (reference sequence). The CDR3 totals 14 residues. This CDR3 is CASSSSGRSDEQYF. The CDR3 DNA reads TGTGCCAGTAGTTCAAGCGGGAGGTCTGACGAGCAGTACTTC.

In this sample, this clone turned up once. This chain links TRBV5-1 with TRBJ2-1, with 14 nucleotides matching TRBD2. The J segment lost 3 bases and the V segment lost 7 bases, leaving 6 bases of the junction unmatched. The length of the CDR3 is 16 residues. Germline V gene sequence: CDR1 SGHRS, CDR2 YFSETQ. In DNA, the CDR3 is TGCGCCAGCGGAACCGGGACTAGCGGGAGCTACAATGAGCAGTTCTTC. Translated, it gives CASGTGTSGSYNEQFF.